Below, 5 T cell receptor beta chains from the same sample are listed, as sequenced in a study of T-cell memory formation after mild COVID-19. TCRdb reprocessed the 5' RACE reads via MiXCR and lists one record per CDR3 protein. This table holds about 140,000 distinct CDR3 sequences, about 14% found once. The sequenced sample was PBMCs or a T cell subset sorted from them (not recorded which). The origin of the receptors is an adult woman who had mild COVID-19 (a few samples of this study predate the infection). Cell type and time point are not known.

The chain has TRBV7-9 and TRBJ1-4; D unclear. Germline CDR1 SEHNR, CDR2 FQNEAQ (reference sequence). CDR3 length equals 13 residues. V lost 1 base, J lost 8 bases, and 8 bases lay in between. CDR3 nucleotide sequence: TGTGCCAGCAGCTTAGGAGGCCAGGAAAAACTGTTTTTT. The encoded protein is CASSLGGQEKLFF. The whole variable domain, remainder taken from reference TRBV7-9 and TRBJ1-4, is DTGVSQNPRHKITKRGQNVTFRCDPISEHNRLYWYRQTLGQGPEFLTYFQNEAQLEKSRLLSDRFSAERPKGSFSTLEIQRTEQGDSAMYLCASSLGGQEKLFFGSGTQLSVL.

The chain carries TRBV29-1 and TRBJ2-3; 13 nucleotides align to TRBD2. V trimming: 6 bases; J trimming: 4 bases; junction bases outside the gene matches: 16. The CDR3 is 18 residues long. From germline, CDR1 is SQVTM and CDR2 ANQGSEA. CDR3 sequence reads: CSVEEGQGGLAGADTQYF. In DNA form, the CDR3 reads TGCAGCGTCGAGGAGGGACAGGGCGGACTAGCGGGAGCAGATACGCAGTATTTT.

The CDR3, as DNA: TGTGCCAGCAGCCCCGAAGGCTTCTACGAGCAGTACTTC. Residues: CASSPEGFYEQYF. The chain uses TRBV5-4 and TRBJ2-7; D not resolved. CDR3 size: 13 residues. V lost 4 bases and J 3 bases, leaving 11 bases between the germline ends. Germline V gives CDR1 SGHNT, CDR2 YYREEE (reference sequence). Together with reference TRBV5-4 and TRBJ2-7, the CDR3 gives the full variable domain: ETGVTQSPTHLIKTRGQQVTLRCSSQSGHNTVSWYQQALGQGPQFIFQYYREEENGRGNFPPRFSGLQFPNYSSELNVNALELDDSALYLCASSPEGFYEQYFGPGTRLTVT.

The J gene is TRBJ2-7, the V gene TRBV7-3, with TRBD2 as a possible D gene (5 bases). This CDR3 has 12 amino acids. The germline gives CDR1 SGHTA, CDR2 FQGTGA. The V gene lost 4 bases and the J gene lost 6 bases, with 10 bases spanning the gap. The CDR3 DNA is TGTGCCAGCAGCTCGGGGTTTGGCGAGCAGTACTTC. Translating gives CASSSGFGEQYF.

The rearrangement links TRBV2 to TRBJ2-2; 7 nucleotides match TRBD2. The V and J ends lost 8 bases and 0 bases, in that order; junction bases with no gene match: 6. This CDR3 comprises 15 residues. Per germline, CDR1 SNHLY and CDR2 FYNNEI. CDR3 sequence: CASGGEWTNTGELFF. CDR3 DNA sequence: TGTGCCAGCGGGGGGGAGTGGACGAACACCGGGGAGCTGTTTTTT.